The T cell receptor (beta chain) under discussion was sequenced for a study of T cell responses to AZD1222 COVID-19 vaccine (dated by TCRdb to the early 2020s). Context from the whole study: AZD1222 recipients whose second dose came at about 4 weeks and those whose second dose came at about 12 weeks were combined into one group, since spike-specific TCR depth and breadth did not differ between the two schedules. A total of about 230 trial participants underwent TCR sequencing, of whom 207 received two doses of AZD1222 and roughly 25 received two doses of the MenACWY control vaccine. Enrollment into the trials was organized by age into subgroups of 18-55, 56-69 and 70-plus years, and those subgroups contained around 150, 28 and 57 TCR-sequenced participants, respectively.

Regarding this clone: Its cognate antigen has yet to be identified. No base qualities exist here, and no much larger clone lies one base off it.

The sample's time point label, decoded: baseline before first vaccination. Samples from vaccinated people were obtained from the UK trials COV001 and COV002, which included a single-blind randomized controlled phase 2/3 trial of AZD1222 (ChAdOx1 nCoV-19) in healthy adults. Trial participant PBMC samples were collected at day 0 and day 28 after the second dose for TCRbeta chain sequencing. Study-wide findings and limitations: Spike-specific TCR breadth and depth rose significantly after two AZD1222 doses compared with day 0 and with MenACWY recipients. The 56-69-year group was small, and its depth increase did not reach significance, likely because of low power. CD4 TCRs associated with the vaccine covered the entire spike protein, and the dominant responses were in regions 160-218 and 743-854. Participants were mostly white British, with more females than males. The authors suggested clonal diversity may have been underestimated. Reportedly, almost half of the unique spike-specific TCRs recognized epitopes lying outside the regions that are mutated in the B.1.351 and B.1.1.7 variants. Only a handful of AZD1222 recipients were SARS-CoV-2 seropositive at baseline, limiting conclusions about previously exposed vaccinees. Because no day 14 peak-response samples were available, the repertoires could be characterized only after the peak T cell response.

The CDR3 regions of human TCRbeta chains were analyzed by immunosequencing. The authors processed their data as follows. TCRs in the repertoires were matched against a reference library of SARS-CoV-2-specific TCRs that had been generated with the MIRA antigen-specificity platform. Breadth was defined as the fraction of unique TCRs that were SARS-CoV-2-associated, and depth was defined as the fraction of total T cells that were SARS-CoV-2-associated. Each spike-specific TCR was assigned to its reactive spike region and to a CD4 or CD8 class using the MIRA data. Log10-transformed breadth and depth values were compared by one-way ANOVA with Sidak's multiple comparisons tests. Imported from immuneACCESS, the table was reduced by TCRdb to in-frame sequences with V and J called. These copies leave out some clones; in studies compared against another copy, an unresolved V gene accounts for under half, and the cause of the remainder is not known. For V, J and clone size, that table is used; D and trimming come from the DNA. The sample table contains about 98,000 clones; only one count was recorded for 86% of them. Together, the top ten hold 5% of the sample.

The germline V gene sets CDR1 to SGDLS and CDR2 to YYNGEE. The junction shows trimming of 3 bases on V and 1 base on J, plus 16 bases between the germline ends. The CDR3 starts with the cysteine, ends with the phenylalanine, and has 16 residues. Here the CDR3 DNA is all that survives: 48 bases in frame from base 1. The sequence links TRBV9 to TRBJ1-1; no confident D gene assignment can be made. The specimen comprised peripheral blood, sampled on day 0 of AZD1222 vaccination. The TCR was taken from an adult in good health. The DNA sequence is TGTGCCAGCAGCGCCGACCCCAGGACGGCGAACACTGAAGCTTTCTTT. It codes for CASSADPRTANTEAFF.